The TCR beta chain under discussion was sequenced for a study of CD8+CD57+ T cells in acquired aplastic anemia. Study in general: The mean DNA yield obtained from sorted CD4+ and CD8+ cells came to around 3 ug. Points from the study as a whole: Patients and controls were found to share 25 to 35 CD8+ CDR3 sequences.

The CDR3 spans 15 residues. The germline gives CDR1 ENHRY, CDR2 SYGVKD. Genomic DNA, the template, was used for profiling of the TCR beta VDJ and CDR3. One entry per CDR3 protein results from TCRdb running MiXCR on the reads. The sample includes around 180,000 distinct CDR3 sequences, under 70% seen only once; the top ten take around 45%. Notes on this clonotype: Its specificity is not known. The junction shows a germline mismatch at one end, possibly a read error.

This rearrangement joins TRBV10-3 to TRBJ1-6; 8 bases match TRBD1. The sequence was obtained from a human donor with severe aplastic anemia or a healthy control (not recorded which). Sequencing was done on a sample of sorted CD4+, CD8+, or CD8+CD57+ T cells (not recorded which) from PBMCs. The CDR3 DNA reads TGTGCCAGCAGTGTGGACAGGGTTCGTAATTCACCCCTCCACTTT. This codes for CASSVDRVRNSPLHF.